The rows below give T cell receptor beta chains drawn from one sample of a study of blood T cell repertoires in COVID-19. Profiled with immunoSEQ multiplex PCR; TCRdb holds only in-frame clones, not every one. This repertoire shows approximately 170,000 clones, roughly nine tenths found once; its top ten account for 4%. The sample consisted of peripheral blood. All receptors come from a woman aged 70 to 79 with acute or convalescent COVID-19. The CDR3 runs from the conserved cysteine through the conserved F or W. D genes are given only for firm matches. Clone sizes are given selectively: once, few, many, or a class where the clone is expanded.

clone size	V gene	D gene	J gene	CDR3 protein	CDR3 DNA
few	TRBV11-2	NA	TRBJ1-4	CASSLVLSTNEKLFF	TGTGCCAGCAGCTTAGTACTGTCAACTAATGAAAAACTGTTTTTT
NA	TRBV7-2	NA	TRBJ1-2	CASSLVPRNYGYTF	TGTGCCAGCAGCTTAGTCCCGAGGAACTATGGCTACACCTTC
NA	TRBV6-2/TRBV6-3	NA	TRBJ1-1	CASSYTSWNTEAFF	TGTGCCAGCAGTTATACAAGTTGGAACACTGAAGCTTTCTTT
NA	TRBV9	TRBD2	TRBJ2-1	CASSVGGEGQGEQFF	TGTGCCAGCAGCGTAGGAGGGGAGGGGCAGGGTGAGCAGTTCTTC
NA	TRBV19	TRBD2	TRBJ2-1	CASSGGGLPLDEQFF	TGTGCCAGTAGTGGCGGGGGGCTGCCCCTGGATGAGCAGTTCTTC
once	TRBV4-3	NA	TRBJ2-1	CASSQEFGVVHNEQFF	TGCGCCAGCAGCCAAGAGTTCGGAGTTGTCCACAATGAGCAGTTCTTC
NA	TRBV5-1	NA	TRBJ1-1	CASSRGGVVTEAFF	TGCGCCAGCAGCCGGGGAGGGGTGGTCACTGAAGCTTTCTTT
NA	TRBV12-5	NA	TRBJ2-5	CASGLNRETQYF	TGTGCTAGTGGTTTGAACCGGGAGACCCAGTACTTC
NA	TRBV24-1	NA	TRBJ2-1	CATSDAPLNEQFF	TGTGCCACCAGTGACGCGCCACTGAATGAGCAGTTCTTC
few	TRBV27	NA	TRBJ2-7	CASSQTLNYEQYF	TGTGCCAGCAGTCAGACACTGAACTACGAGCAGTACTTC
NA	TRBV6-6	TRBD1	TRBJ2-1	CASSRNGDSEFF	TGTGCCAGCAGTAGAAACGGGGACAGTGAGTTCTTC
few	TRBV7-8	TRBD2	TRBJ2-1	CASSFSGRPQGEQFF	TGTGCCAGCAGCTTTAGCGGGAGGCCCCAGGGAGAGCAGTTCTTC
NA	TRBV28	TRBD1	TRBJ1-2	CASSFRDRGQGGYTF	TGTGCCAGCAGTTTCCGGGACAGGGGGCAGGGTGGCTACACCTTC
NA	TRBV28	NA	TRBJ1-2	CASSFVTGGGGNGYTF	TGTGCCAGCAGTTTTGTCACGGGGGGCGGCGGGAATGGCTACACCTTC
NA	TRBV5-4	TRBD1	TRBJ2-1	CASSFPQGAGNEQFF	TGTGCCAGCAGCTTCCCACAGGGGGCTGGGAATGAGCAGTTCTTC
NA	TRBV6-1	TRBD1	TRBJ1-1	CASSEGTGVMNTEAFF	TGTGCCAGCAGTGAAGGGACAGGCGTTATGAACACTGAAGCTTTCTTT
NA	TRBV21-1	NA	TRBJ2-1	CASSKALSGMEQFF	TGTGCCAGCAGCAAAGCGCTCAGTGGTATGGAGCAGTTCTTC
few	TRBV2	NA	TRBJ1-2	CASSPDRNYGYTF	TGTGCCAGCAGTCCGGACAGAAACTATGGCTACACCTTC
few	TRBV6-6	NA	TRBJ2-3	CASSYRSTDTQYF	TGTGCCAGCAGTTACCGGTCCACAGATACGCAGTATTTT
NA	TRBV29-1	TRBD1	TRBJ1-2	CSGLTGGDYGYTF	TGCAGCGGATTGACAGGGGGCGACTATGGCTACACCTTC
NA	TRBV7-9	NA	TRBJ1-2	CASSLSGTHYGYTF	TGTGCCAGCAGCTTATCCGGGACTCACTATGGCTACACCTTC
NA	TRBV7-7	NA	TRBJ2-7	CASSLAGGLSSSRHYEQYF	TGTGCCAGCAGCTTAGCCGGGGGTCTGAGTTCGTCAAGACACTACGAGCAGTACTTC
NA	TRBV7-9	NA	TRBJ1-1	CASSLVLGADTEAFF	TGTGCCAGCAGCTTAGTTCTGGGAGCGGACACTGAAGCTTTCTTT
NA	TRBV2	NA	TRBJ1-2	CASRPDLAGYVYGYTF	TGTGCCAGCCGTCCTGACTTGGCGGGGTACGTCTATGGCTACACCTTC